This T cell receptor (beta chain) was captured in a study of cytomegalovirus exposure and HLA in healthy donors (dated by TCRdb to the late 2010s). Broadly, across the study: In an earlier analysis of some 610 of the donors, 276 Gb of sequence data and 90 million to 130 million unique TCR beta sequences from about 179 million T cells were reported. About 300 gigabases of sequencing data and 91 million or so unique TCR sequences made up an early release that covered fewer than 650 HLA-typed donors. Of the roughly 400 genotyped donors, over 80% were placed in the genetic ancestry cluster associated with self-reported Caucasian donors. The study was designed to test whether signatures of past pathogen exposure could be identified by cataloging public T cell receptors. The study profiled the T cell repertoires of 500 to 800 subjects by immunosequencing and related them to cytomegalovirus serostatus. Besides the first cohort of hundreds of subjects, a separate validation cohort made up of 120 different subjects was used. To predict cytomegalovirus infection status, the study brought together high-throughput TCR immunosequencing, statistical association of individual TCRs with disease status, and machine learning. A later analysis re-examined previously published TCR beta repertoires from roughly 650 donors and added high-resolution HLA genotyping to investigate patterns of TCR occurrence. The later analysis used no new phenotypic data to find candidate immune exposures, relying instead on TCR beta sequences and their occurrence across donors. In an earlier analysis of several hundred of the donors, high-throughput TCR beta sequencing was used to judge whether each TCR beta V gene segment behaved as functional or pseudogenic. Donor age, sex, ethnicity and CMV serostatus were compiled together with the repertoire data. In a later genetic analysis, genome-wide SNP genotypes for about 55% of the roughly 700 donors were used, and that subset was treated as a discovery cohort. All discovery cohort repertoires had been generated on a single sequencing platform. HLA typing covered class I and class II loci at four-digit resolution. The number of donors typed differed by locus, with about 629-630 for A, B, C, DRB1 and DQB1, more than 500 for DQA1, 600 to 610 for DPA1, and some 470 for DPB1. A handful of DR-DQ haplotypes were handled as single units for association and clustering because linkage in the cohort was strong. Among around 400 genotyped donors of the cohort, an average of around 250,000 unique TCR beta nucleotide sequences was sequenced per donor, of which about 18% were non-productive. What the authors observed across the whole study: The authors suggested that the approach could potentially be extended to other disease states and immunological phenotypes. A cluster of highly shared sequence variants was judged likely to be a technical artifact of the sequencing pipeline. Because some donors lacked HLA typing at each locus, the association tests relied only on the typed subset. According to a later genetic analysis, donors in an Asian-associated ancestry cluster had fewer N-insertions in productive TCRs than the approximately 630-donor mean. In a later analysis, HLA-associated TCR beta chains were found to be more clonally expanded and to have lower generation probabilities than equally common non-associated chains. A further reported finding was that TCR beta sequences accurately predicted the HLA-A and HLA-B alleles for most subjects in the first cohort. Because counts were too low, roughly 17 rarely observed V segments, including chromosome 9 orphons, were left out of the earlier analysis of approximately 580 of the donors. Specific HLA alleles were associated with more than 15,000 TCR beta sequences at a false discovery rate of 0.05 in a later analysis. The cohort was sequenced for TCR beta chains only, and without alpha or paired-chain data the features that could be detected were limited. CMV serostatus was the only immune exposure information available for the cohort. In a later analysis, the rate of TCR association differed among HLA loci, with DRB1 alleles having the most associated TCRs and HLA-C alleles having the fewest. A few of the identified cytomegalovirus-associated TCR beta chains were confirmed in vitro to be specific for cytomegalovirus antigens. An association between a missense DCLRE1C variant and V-gene and J-gene trimming of TCR beta chains was found in a later genetic analysis and replicated in an independent cohort. A later analysis reported that several top co-occurrence clusters appeared linked to parvovirus B19, influenza, CMV and Epstein-Barr virus. In a later analysis, most CMV-associated TCR beta chains were found to appear HLA-restricted, with HLA associations seemingly driven largely by CMV exposure. Most TCR sequences were observed very rarely across donors, whereas some public TCRs were present in many individuals. Assigning TCR associations to individual alleles was difficult when HLA alleles, especially DR and DQ, strongly co-occurred. An earlier analysis of approximately 590 of the donors showed that most TCR beta V segments appeared in productive rearrangements either about 87% or about 30% of the time, which broadly matched IMGT annotations. The study listed 170 or so TCR beta chains as associated with cytomegalovirus. The classifier was reported to diagnose cytomegalovirus status with high specificity and sensitivity in both the original and validation cohorts. Sequencing depth was assumed to be roughly uniform across donors in the presence/absence analyses, though that assumption may not hold. Correlated functional status among segregating V segments might be attributable to linkage disequilibrium, but an unknown experimental factor could not be ruled out.

Library method: the immunoSEQ multiplex PCR assay. For the multiplex PCR, a mixture combining 60 forward primers for TCR Vbeta segments and 13 reverse primers for TCR Jbeta segments was used. Amplification of the CDR3 region of rearranged TCR beta genes was performed with a multiplex PCR assay on genomic DNA. The amplified TCR beta libraries were sequenced on the Illumina HiSeq System as 87-base-pair reads. The study's processing was this. A later analysis tallied roughly 78 million unique TCR beta chains across the 666 repertoires, and some 12 million of those chains were shared by two or more donors. To remove PCR and sequencing errors, raw reads were error-corrected and collapsed into unique sequences using a nearest-neighbor algorithm that merged closely related sequences. V, D and J gene segments were assigned by aligning CDR3 sequences to IMGT reference sequences. Each retained sequence needed at least a six-nucleotide match to both a V gene segment and a J gene segment. Rearrangements were classified as productive when the CDR3 lacked stop codons and remained in frame with V and J, and all other rearrangements were classified as non-productive. CDR3 was defined by IMGT convention, running from the second conserved V-encoded cysteine to the conserved J-encoded phenylalanine. The earlier analysis of about 500 of the donors excluded sequences that lacked an unambiguous match to a single V gene segment. An earlier analysis of approximately 590 of the donors called V segments functional above 56.7% productive rearrangements and segregating when the between-donor standard deviation exceeded 5%. A statistical classification framework was built to diagnose cytomegalovirus status from the catalog of TCR beta chain sequences. A later analysis assigned V and J genes by comparing TCR nucleotide sequences with IMGT/GENE-DB human TR gene sequences. Using the TCRdist pipeline, a later analysis assigned CDR3 sequences along with most-parsimonious VDJ recombination scenarios. In a later analysis, each TCR beta chain was defined by its CDR3 amino acid sequence together with its V-gene family, and reads without a unique V-gene family were excluded. To address suspected cross-contamination and a sequencing artifact, a later analysis removed around 600 highly shared, low-generation-probability nucleotide sequences. For each public chain, a later analysis derived a clonal expansion index from normalized ranks of inferred template counts within each repertoire. Generation probabilities in a later analysis came from a VDJ recombination model fitted to out-of-frame rearrangements, and those results were checked against IGoR. A later analysis scored TCR-TCR, TCR-HLA and TCR-CMV co-occurrence with hypergeometric tests, applying a repertoire-size bias correction to TCR pairs. To estimate false discovery rates, a later analysis permuted the HLA or CMV assignments 20 times. In a later analysis, co-occurring TCRs were grouped with DBSCAN, and TCRdist sequence similarity was added when clustering was performed within HLA-allele-positive subsets. For co-occurrence clustering, repertoires with fewer than 30,000 or more than 120,000 public chains were excluded, along with five repertoires with anomalous nucleotide sharing. Not all clones reach the TCRdb copy of this immuneACCESS table, which keeps in-frame sequences only. Checked studies attribute under half of the gap to unresolved V genes and leave the rest unexplained. V, J and clone size are those of that table, while D and trimming were read from the DNA. Counted in this sample were under 200,000 clones; 80% of them appeared once. The biggest ten clones account for roughly 1.2% of the sample.

For this clone: The specificity of this receptor is unknown. Per-nucleotide qualities are absent, and no much larger clonotype sits a single base away.

In total, just over 650 healthy bone marrow donors made up the cohort. Cohort members were all nominally healthy when sampled, although unrecorded immune exposures were likely present. The donor was CMV seronegative and was included in the group of 352 seronegative cohort members. Every donor gave a peripheral blood sample, and the peripheral blood mononuclear cells from that sample were used for TCR beta sequencing. Genomic DNA was extracted from the blood cell samples with the Qiagen DNeasy Blood Extraction Kit. The sequence derives from a woman aged 45-59 years in good health and CMV-seronegative. The sample comprised PBMCs.

The CDR3 in this case is CASSLHPQGGSRLYTEAFF. The nucleotide sequence reads as follows: TGTGCCAGCAGCTTACACCCACAGGGCGGGAGTCGTTTGTACACTGAAGCTTTCTTT. The receptor chain draws on TRBV7-2 and TRBJ1-1; tentative D gene TRBD1, with 6 bases matching. In the germline V gene, CDR1 corresponds to SGHTA and CDR2 to FQGNSA. The CDR3 goes from the cysteine to the phenylalanine over 19 residues. Only the CDR3 portion is preserved as DNA: 57 bases, with reading frame beginning at the first base. V gives up 2 bases and J gives up 3 bases, and the segment between their germline ends measures 25 bases.